The sequence of this TCR beta chain was determined in a study of blood T cell repertoires in COVID-19. Germline-derived CDR1 and CDR2 are MDHEN and SYDVKM. The ends were cut back, 6 bases at V and 1 base at J, with 12 bases in the middle. The CDR3 is made up of 15 amino acids. Sequenced by immunoSEQ multiplex PCR; TCRdb stores in-frame clones only, minus some. The table shows 300,000 to 400,000 clones, with 75% to 90% occurring only once. This receptor was taken from a woman aged 25 to 39 with COVID-19, enrolled during active disease. V usage is TRBV28 and J usage is TRBJ2-2; D might be TRBD1 (6 bases). Specimen: peripheral blood. The CDR3 bases are TGTGCCAGCAGGTCAGGGGCCAAGAACACCGGGGAGCTGTTTTTT. This gives the protein CASRSGAKNTGELFF.